The T cell receptor beta chain described here comes from a study of T cell responses to AZD1222 COVID-19 vaccine. Study results and limitations: Receipt of two AZD1222 doses was followed by a rise in Spike-specific TCR breadth and depth.

Comments on this clone: No antigen is known for it.

Libraries were prepared by immunoSEQ multiplex PCR; TCRdb keeps only in-frame clonotypes and omits some of them. The repertoire holds about 160,000 clones, with 90% to 95% as singletons. The CDR3 spans 14 residues. In germline, CDR1 is SNHLY, CDR2 FYNNEI. The V end was cut by 8 bases, the J end by 2 bases, with 12 bases between. Sequenced here: peripheral blood, sampled 28 days after the second AZD1222 dose. The genes are TRBV2 and TRBJ1-4; D not certain. This clonotype was obtained from an adult who received the AZD1222 COVID-19 vaccine. CDR3 region: CASVVGGTNEKLFF. DNA for the CDR3: TGTGCCAGCGTGGTTGGTGGTACTAATGAAAAACTGTTTTTT.